This T cell receptor beta chain emerged from a study of OX40 agonist ivuxolimab in advanced cancers. Turning to the study itself: The study gave patients intravenous ivuxolimab at 0.01 to 10 mg/kg every 2 weeks. At under 85% male, the cohort had a mean age of approximately 60 years, ranging from 23 to 79.

Trimming left V 7 bases short and J 7 bases short, with 23 bases between. The CDR3 length is 15 residues. Germline CDR1 and CDR2: SGHRS and YFSETQ. Whole-study findings and limits: The CD4+ and CD8+ T cells in the blood had expanded clonally by week 6 at 0.1 to 3.0 mg/kg. There were, on average, more expanded clones in CD8+ T cells than in CD4+.

The data were produced by immunoSEQ multiplex PCR, yet TCRdb's version contains in-frame clones alone and is incomplete. Among roughly 53,000 clones, 70% to 85% were seen once, and the ten largest hold about an eighth. This clone was counted a single time. Its cognate antigen is unknown. The source of this sequence is an adult with an advanced solid tumor such as melanoma, head and neck, liver or kidney cancer. The chain joins TRBV5-1 to TRBJ1-2, with a possible D match to TRBD1 (6 bases). The input for sequencing was CD4+ or CD8+ T cells sorted from blood, taken in a trial of the OX40 agonist ivuxolimab. The DNA of the CDR3 is TGCGCCAGCGGGGCCCACTTGGACAGTCCCAGTGGCTACACCTTC. The encoded protein is CASGAHLDSPSGYTF.